This T cell receptor beta chain was sequenced in a study of T cell repertoires in cytomegalovirus infection. In germline, CDR1 is MDHEN, CDR2 SYDVKM. The CDR3 is made up of 14 amino acids. The V gene lost 7 bases and the J gene lost 0 bases, with 11 bases spanning the gap. Each CDR3 protein is one row after TCRdb ran MiXCR on the reads. Of almost 500,000 distinct CDR3 sequences in the sample, around 10% are singletons; the top ten hold roughly 10%. V and J are TRBV28 and TRBJ2-3; a weak D match, TRBD2 (5 bases). The specimen sequenced was PBMCs. This TCR came from a human donor in good health (CMV status not recorded). Some clones in this sample may be carry-over from other donors' samples. CDR3 coding DNA: TGTGCCAGCAATAAAGGCGGGAGCACAGATACGCAGTATTTT. Translation gives CASNKGGSTDTQYF.